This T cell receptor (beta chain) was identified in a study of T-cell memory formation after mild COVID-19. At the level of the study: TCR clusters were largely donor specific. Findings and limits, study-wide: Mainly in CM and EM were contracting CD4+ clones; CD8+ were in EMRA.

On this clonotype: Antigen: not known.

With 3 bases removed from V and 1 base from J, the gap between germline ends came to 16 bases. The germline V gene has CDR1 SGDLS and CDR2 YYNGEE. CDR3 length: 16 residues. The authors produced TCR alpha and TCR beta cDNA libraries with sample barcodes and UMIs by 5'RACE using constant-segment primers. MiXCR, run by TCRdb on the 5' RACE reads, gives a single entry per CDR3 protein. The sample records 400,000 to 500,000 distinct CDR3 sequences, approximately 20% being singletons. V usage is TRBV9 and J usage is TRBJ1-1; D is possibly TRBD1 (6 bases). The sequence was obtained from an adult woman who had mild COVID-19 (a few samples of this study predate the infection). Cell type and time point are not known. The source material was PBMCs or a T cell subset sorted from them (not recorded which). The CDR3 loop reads CASSAPSQGWNTEAFF. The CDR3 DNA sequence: TGTGCCAGCAGCGCCCCTTCACAGGGTTGGAACACTGAAGCTTTCTTT.